The 8 T cell receptor beta chains below were found in one sample sequenced in a study of blood T cell repertoires in COVID-19. The assay was immunoSEQ multiplex PCR, and TCRdb's table has in-frame clones only and misses some. The data hold roughly 140,000 clones, with 80% to 85% observed a single time. Specimen: peripheral blood. The receptors come from a human donor in a cohort sampled during active COVID-19.

The V gene is TRBV7-9, the J gene TRBJ1-2, with TRBD1 identical over 8 bases. V shed 5 bases and J 4 bases; nucleotides not matched to a gene: 6. Germline CDR1 reads SEHNR; CDR2 reads FQNEAQ (reference sequence). This CDR3 comprises 14 residues. CDR3 loop: CASSPDRVTYGYTF. The DNA of the CDR3 is TGTGCCAGCAGCCCGGACAGGGTGACCTATGGCTACACCTTC.

This clone was detected once. In DNA form, the CDR3 reads TGTGCCAGCAGGACAGAGCCTACCGGGGAGCTGTTTTTT. Translated: CASRTEPTGELFF. The chain is built from TRBV28 and TRBJ2-2, with a weak D call TRBD1 (5 bases). CDR3 length: 13 amino acids. V lost 6 bases, J lost 5 bases, and 10 bases lay in between. Per the germline V gene, CDR1 is MDHEN and CDR2 is SYDVKM.

The J gene is TRBJ2-2, the V gene TRBV12-5, with D possibly matching TRBD2 (6 bases). Germline V gene sequence: CDR1 LGHNT, CDR2 FRNRAP. The CDR3 consists of 16 residues. The ends were cut back, 6 bases at V and 0 bases at J, with 14 bases in the middle. The CDR3 here is CASGPRWGANTGELFF. CDR3 DNA: TGTGCTAGTGGCCCGAGGTGGGGGGCGAACACCGGGGAGCTGTTTTTT.

The rearrangement uses TRBV27 and TRBJ2-5; 10 nucleotides match TRBD1. Trimming at V came to 5 bases and at J to 2 bases, leaving 8 bases not matched to a gene. CDR3 length equals 16 residues. CDR1 and CDR2 from the germline V gene are MNHEY and SMNVEV (reference sequence). As DNA, the CDR3 is TGTGCCAGCAGTCCCTGGACAGGGGGACCACAAGAGACCCAGTACTTC. Amino acid sequence: CASSPWTGGPQETQYF.

The chain combines TRBV6-2 or TRBV6-3 with TRBJ2-4, with D perhaps matching TRBD1 (6 bases). V was trimmed by 4 bases and J by 0 bases, leaving 13 bases between them. The CDR3 has 16 amino acids. CDR1 and CDR2 (germline): MNHEY, SVGEGT. Here the CDR3 reads CASSFGQFLAKNIQYF. The CDR3 DNA sequence: TGTGCCAGCAGTTTCGGACAGTTCCTAGCCAAAAACATTCAGTACTTC.

The chain joins TRBV2 to TRBJ2-5; TRBD1 matches 8 bases. The V and J ends lost 5 bases and 4 bases, in that order; junction bases with no gene match: 6. CDR3 size: 14 residues. CDR1 is SNHLY, CDR2 FYNNEI, per germline. CDR3 in amino acids: CASSMGQAGETQYF. The CDR3 bases are TGTGCCAGCAGTATGGGACAGGCCGGAGAGACCCAGTACTTC.

This clone was recorded once. The genes are TRBV15 and TRBJ1-2; maybe TRBD1 (6 bases). V was pared by 1 base and J by 7 bases, with 13 bases between. This CDR3 region has 14 residues. Germline V lookup: CDR1 LNHNV, CDR2 YYDKDF (reference sequence). CDR3 bases: TGTGCCACCAGCAGAGCCCGGACAGACCGTGGCTACACCTTC. It yields the protein CATSRARTDRGYTF.

The V call is TRBV3-1 (or the pseudogene TRBV3-2), the J call TRBJ1-2, with 9 nucleotides matching TRBD1. J gave up 2 bases and V 7 bases, and 8 bases lay outside the gene matches. Germline V gene sequence: CDR1 LGHDT, CDR2 YNNKEL (reference sequence). The CDR3 covers 15 residues. This chain's CDR3 is CASTESGTGNYGYTF. In nucleotides, the CDR3 is TGTGCCAGCACCGAATCCGGGACAGGGAACTATGGCTACACCTTC.